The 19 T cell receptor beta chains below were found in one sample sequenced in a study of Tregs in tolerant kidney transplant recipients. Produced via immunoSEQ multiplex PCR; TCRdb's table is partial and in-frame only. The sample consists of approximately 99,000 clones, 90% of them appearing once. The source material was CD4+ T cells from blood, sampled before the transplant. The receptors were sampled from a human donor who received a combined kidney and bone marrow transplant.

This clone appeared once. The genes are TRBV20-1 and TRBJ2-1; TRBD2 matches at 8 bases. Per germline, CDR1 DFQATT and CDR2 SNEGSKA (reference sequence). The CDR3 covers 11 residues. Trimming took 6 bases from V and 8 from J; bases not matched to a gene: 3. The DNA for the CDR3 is TGCAGTGCCGCTAGCGGGTATGAGCAGTTCTTC. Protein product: CSAASGYEQFF.

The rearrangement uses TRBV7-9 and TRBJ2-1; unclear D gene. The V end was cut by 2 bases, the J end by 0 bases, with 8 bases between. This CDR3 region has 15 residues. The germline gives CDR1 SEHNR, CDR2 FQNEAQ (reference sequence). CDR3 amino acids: CASSLQALSYNEQFF. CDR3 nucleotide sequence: TGTGCCAGCAGCTTACAGGCCCTCTCCTACAATGAGCAGTTCTTC. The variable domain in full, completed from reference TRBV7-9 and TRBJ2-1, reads DTGVSQNPRHKITKRGQNVTFRCDPISEHNRLYWYRQTLGQGPEFLTYFQNEAQLEKSRLLSDRFSAERPKGSFSTLEIQRTEQGDSAMYLCASSLQALSYNEQFFGPGTRLTVL.

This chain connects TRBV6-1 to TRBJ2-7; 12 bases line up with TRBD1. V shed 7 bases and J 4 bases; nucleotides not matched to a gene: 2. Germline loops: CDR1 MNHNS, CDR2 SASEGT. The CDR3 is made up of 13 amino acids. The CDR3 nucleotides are TGTGCCAGCATGGGACAGGGGGCATACGAGCAGTACTTC. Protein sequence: CASMGQGAYEQYF.

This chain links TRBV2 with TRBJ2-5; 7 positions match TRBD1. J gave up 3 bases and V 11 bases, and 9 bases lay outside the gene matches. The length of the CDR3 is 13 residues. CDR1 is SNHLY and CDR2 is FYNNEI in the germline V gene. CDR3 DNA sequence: TGTGCCGGTAACCGGGACAGAGAAGAGACCCAGTACTTC. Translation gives CAGNRDREETQYF.

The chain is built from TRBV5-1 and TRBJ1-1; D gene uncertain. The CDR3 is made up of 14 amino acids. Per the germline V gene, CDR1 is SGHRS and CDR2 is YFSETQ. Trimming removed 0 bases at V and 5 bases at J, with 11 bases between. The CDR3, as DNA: TGCGCCAGCAGCTTGGGTGTCCGGGGTACTGAAGCTTTCTTT. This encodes CASSLGVRGTEAFF.

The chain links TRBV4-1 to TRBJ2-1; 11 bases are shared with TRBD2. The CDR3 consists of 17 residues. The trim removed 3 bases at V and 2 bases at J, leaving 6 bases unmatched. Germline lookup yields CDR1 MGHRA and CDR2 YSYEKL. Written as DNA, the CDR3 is TGCGCCAGCAGCCATTCTCCGGGACTAGCGGCCTACAATGAGCAGTTCTTC. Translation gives CASSHSPGLAAYNEQFF.

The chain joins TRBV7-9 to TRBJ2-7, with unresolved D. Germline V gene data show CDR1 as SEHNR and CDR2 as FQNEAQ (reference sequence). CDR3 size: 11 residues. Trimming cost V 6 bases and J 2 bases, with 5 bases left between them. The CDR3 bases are TGTGCCAGCAGTTCCGCCTACGAGCAGTACTTC. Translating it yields CASSSAYEQYF. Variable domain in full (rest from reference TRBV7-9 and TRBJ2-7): DTGVSQNPRHKITKRGQNVTFRCDPISEHNRLYWYRQTLGQGPEFLTYFQNEAQLEKSRLLSDRFSAERPKGSFSTLEIQRTEQGDSAMYLCASSSAYEQYFGPGTRLTVT.

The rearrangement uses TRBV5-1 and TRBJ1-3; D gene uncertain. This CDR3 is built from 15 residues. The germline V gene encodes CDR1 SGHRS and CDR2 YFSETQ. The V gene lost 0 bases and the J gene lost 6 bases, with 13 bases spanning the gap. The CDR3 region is CASSLGQADENTIYF. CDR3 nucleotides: TGCGCCAGCAGCTTGGGGCAGGCAGATGAAAACACCATATATTTT. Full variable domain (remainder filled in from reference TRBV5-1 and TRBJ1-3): KAGVTQTPRYLIKTRGQQVTLSCSPISGHRSVSWYQQTPGQGLQFLFEYFSETQRNKGNFPGRFSGRQFSNSRSEMNVSTLELGDSALYLCASSLGQADENTIYFGEGSWLTVV.

As DNA, the CDR3 is TGTGCCAGCAGTTACACAGGGAATGGGTTGACTGAAGCTTTCTTT. It specifies CASSYTGNGLTEAFF. The chain combines TRBV6-6 with TRBJ1-1; perhaps TRBD1 as D (6 bases). The CDR3 covers 15 residues. The ends were cut back, 2 bases at V and 5 bases at J, with 15 bases in the middle. From germline, CDR1 is MNHNY and CDR2 SVGAGI (reference sequence).

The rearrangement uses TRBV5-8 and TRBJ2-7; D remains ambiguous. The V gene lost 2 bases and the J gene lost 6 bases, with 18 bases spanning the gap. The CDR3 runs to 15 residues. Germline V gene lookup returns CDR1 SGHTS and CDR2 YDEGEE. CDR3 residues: CASSFDGHSYSEQYF. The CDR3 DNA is TGTGCCAGCAGCTTCGATGGGCACTCCTACTCCGAGCAGTACTTC.

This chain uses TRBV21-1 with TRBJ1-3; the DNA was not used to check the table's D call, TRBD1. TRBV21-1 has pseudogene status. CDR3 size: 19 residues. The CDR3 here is CASSKALPGQAFSGNTIYF. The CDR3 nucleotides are TGTGCCAGCAGCAAAGCGCTTCCGGGACAGGCCTTCTCTGGAAACACCATATATTTT.

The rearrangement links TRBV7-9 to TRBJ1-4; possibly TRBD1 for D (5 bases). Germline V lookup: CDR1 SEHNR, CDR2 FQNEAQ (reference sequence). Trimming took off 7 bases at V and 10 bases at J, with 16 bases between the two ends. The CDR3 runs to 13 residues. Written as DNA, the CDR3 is TGTGCCAGCAACTTGTTTCAGGGCGGAAAACTGTTTTTT. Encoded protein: CASNLFQGGKLFF.

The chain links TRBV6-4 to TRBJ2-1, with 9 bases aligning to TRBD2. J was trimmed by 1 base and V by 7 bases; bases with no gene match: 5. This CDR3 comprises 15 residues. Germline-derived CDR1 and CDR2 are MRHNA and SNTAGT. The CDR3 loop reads CASTPSGRSYNEQFF. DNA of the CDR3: TGTGCCAGCACCCCAAGCGGGAGGTCCTACAATGAGCAGTTCTTC.

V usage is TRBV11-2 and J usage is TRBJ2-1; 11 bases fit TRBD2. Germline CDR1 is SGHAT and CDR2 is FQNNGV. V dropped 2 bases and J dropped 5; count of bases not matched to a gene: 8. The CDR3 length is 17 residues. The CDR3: CASSLRIAGGPHNEQFF. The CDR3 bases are TGTGCCAGCAGCTTACGAATAGCGGGAGGGCCCCACAATGAGCAGTTCTTC. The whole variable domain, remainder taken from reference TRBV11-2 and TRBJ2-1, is EAGVAQSPRYKIIEKRQSVAFWCNPISGHATLYWYQQILGQGPKLLIQFQNNGVVDDSQLPKDRFSAERLKGVDSTLKIQPAKLEDSAVYLCASSLRIAGGPHNEQFFGPGTRLTVL.

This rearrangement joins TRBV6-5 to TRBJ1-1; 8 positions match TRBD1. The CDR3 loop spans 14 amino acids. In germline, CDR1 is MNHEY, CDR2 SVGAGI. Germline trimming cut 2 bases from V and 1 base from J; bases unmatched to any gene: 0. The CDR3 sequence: CASSYGTGNTEAFF. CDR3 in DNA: TGTGCCAGCAGTTACGGGACAGGGAACACTGAAGCTTTCTTT.

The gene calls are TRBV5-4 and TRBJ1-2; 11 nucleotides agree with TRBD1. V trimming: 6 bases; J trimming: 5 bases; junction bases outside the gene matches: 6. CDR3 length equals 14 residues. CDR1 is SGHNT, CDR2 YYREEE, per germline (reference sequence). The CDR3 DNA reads TGTGCCAGCACCGGGACAGGGGGTCGGTATGGCTACACCTTC. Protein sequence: CASTGTGGRYGYTF. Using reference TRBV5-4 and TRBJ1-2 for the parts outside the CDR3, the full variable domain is ETGVTQSPTHLIKTRGQQVTLRCSSQSGHNTVSWYQQALGQGPQFIFQYYREEENGRGNFPPRFSGLQFPNYSSELNVNALELDDSALYLCASTGTGGRYGYTFGSGTRLTVV.

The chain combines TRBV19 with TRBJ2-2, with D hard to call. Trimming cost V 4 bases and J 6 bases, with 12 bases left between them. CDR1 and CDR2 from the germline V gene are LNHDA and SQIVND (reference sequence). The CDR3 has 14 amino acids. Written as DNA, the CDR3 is TGTGCCAGTAGTACGTCGGTGCCGCCCGGGGAGCTGTTTTTT. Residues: CASSTSVPPGELFF.

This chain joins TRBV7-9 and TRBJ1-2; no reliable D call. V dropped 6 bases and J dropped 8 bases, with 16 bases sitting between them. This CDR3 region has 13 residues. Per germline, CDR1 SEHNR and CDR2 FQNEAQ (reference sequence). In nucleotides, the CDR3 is TGTGCCAGCAGGAATGAGGGATCTCTGGGCTACACCTTC. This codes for CASRNEGSLGYTF.

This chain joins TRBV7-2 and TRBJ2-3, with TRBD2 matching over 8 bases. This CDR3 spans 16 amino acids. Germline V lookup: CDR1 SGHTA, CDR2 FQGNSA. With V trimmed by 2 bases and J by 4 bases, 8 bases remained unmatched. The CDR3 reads CASSLFAGGVADTQYF. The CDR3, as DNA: TGTGCCAGCAGCTTATTTGCGGGGGGCGTGGCAGATACGCAGTATTTT.